This TCR beta chain originates from a study of blood T cells in healthy people across ages. Study observations and caveats: The CMV status of each donor remained undetermined, and this could have confounded shifts in expanded clonotypes.

Trimming removed 0 bases from V and 2 bases from J, with 11 bases in between. Germline V CDR1 and CDR2: DFQATT, SNEGSKA (reference sequence). This CDR3 is 15 amino acids long. A note on this clonotype: Its antigen is not identified.

Combining a sample-barcoded 5' primer with a J-beta primer mix, a second PCR ran for 7 to 11 cycles. Every molecule of cDNA carried a tag from a template-switch adaptor with 12 random nucleotides. TCRdb passed the 5' RACE reads through MiXCR, listing each CDR3 protein once. The sample carries under 750,000 distinct CDR3 sequences, more than 45% recorded once. Sequences were obtained from blood. The J gene is TRBJ2-1, the V gene TRBV20-1, with a tentative D call TRBD1 (5 bases). The receptor was isolated from an elderly man in good health. CDR3 DNA sequence: TGCAGTGCTAGAGAAACAGGCAATACCTACAATGAGCAGTTCTTC. Translating gives CSARETGNTYNEQFF.